This T cell receptor (beta chain) was sequenced during a study of T cell changes during pregnancy in multiple sclerosis. Germline V lookup: CDR1 SEHNR, CDR2 FQNEAQ (reference sequence). V was clipped by 4 bases and J by 4 bases, with 8 bases between them. This CDR3 has 12 residues. Generated by immunoSEQ multiplex PCR, the TCRdb table keeps only in-frame clones and is missing some. The sample carries about 77,000 clones, about 92% recorded once. This TCR was recovered from a female donor in good health, enrolled as a control in a pregnancy study. The V and J genes are TRBV7-9 and TRBJ2-7; D perhaps matches TRBD1 (6 bases). Sequenced here: peripheral blood, sampled after pregnancy. CDR3 amino acids: CASSSQGYEQYF. CDR3 in DNA: TGTGCCAGCAGCTCCCAGGGGTACGAGCAGTACTTC. The full variable domain, rest sourced from reference TRBV7-9 and TRBJ2-7, is DTGVSQNPRHKITKRGQNVTFRCDPISEHNRLYWYRQTLGQGPEFLTYFQNEAQLEKSRLLSDRFSAERPKGSFSTLEIQRTEQGDSAMYLCASSSQGYEQYFGPGTRLTVT.